This TCR beta chain was identified in a study of blood T cell repertoires in COVID-19. Across the whole study: Samples of COVID-19 (acute and convalescent) were obtained from the United States, Italy and Spain. T cells, B-cell-depleted T cells, or PBMCs provided the cDNA or gDNA that served as material.

The authors' processing: Estimation of nucleated cell counts was performed using reference gene primer amplification. Generated by immunoSEQ multiplex PCR, the TCRdb table keeps only in-frame clones and is missing some. V and J calls and clone size are copied from that table; D and trimming were computed from the DNA. The table records 70,000 to 85,000 clones, around 84% of them present only once. The CDR3 totals 13 residues. Germline V gene sequence: CDR1 MDHEN, CDR2 SYDVKM. The J segment lost 0 bases and the V segment lost 8 bases, leaving 3 bases of the junction unmatched. The sequence derives from a woman aged 80 or over in a cohort sampled during active or convalescent COVID-19. The sample comprised peripheral blood. J is TRBJ1-2 and V is TRBV28; 7 bases agree with TRBD1. The DNA of the CDR3 is TGTGCCAGCCGGGACAGTACTAACTATGGCTACACCTTC. This sequence encodes CASRDSTNYGYTF.